The present TCR beta chain was sequenced within a study of regulatory T cells in long-lasting Graves disease. This clonotype was detected a few times. Germline V gene sequence: CDR1 MDHEN, CDR2 SYDVKM. The ends were cut back, 4 bases at V and 7 bases at J, with 14 bases in the middle. CDR3 length: 14 residues. With iRepertoire HTBI primers and Arm-PCR of CDR3 regions, TCR beta libraries were built. TCRdb reanalysed the multiplex PCR reads using MiXCR and keeps one entry per CDR3 protein. The sample consists of about 440,000 distinct CDR3 sequences, 15% of them appearing once. The time point is: newly diagnosed GD, antithyroid drugs for less than 3 months. TCR sequences were obtained from RNA taken from PBMCs. Another study also made use of these data, one on T cells in Graves' hyperthyroidism and ophthalmopathy.

This chain joins TRBV28 and TRBJ1-5; maybe TRBD1 (5 bases). This receptor was obtained from a young woman with Graves disease. The input for sequencing was peripheral blood mononuclear cells (PBMCs), taken at new diagnosis, from a patient treated with antithyroid drugs. The CDR3 DNA reads as TGTGCCAGCAGTTACGTCGGGGGAGCGCAGCCCCAGCATTTT. The encoded protein is CASSYVGGAQPQHF.